This T cell receptor (beta chain) was observed in a study of blood T cell repertoires in COVID-19. Turning to the study itself: COVID-19 samples, acute and convalescent, were from the United States, Italy and Spain. The cDNA or gDNA used as material had been derived from T cells, B-cell-depleted T cells, or PBMCs.

As handled by the study authors: Estimates of nucleated cell counts were drawn from the amplification of reference gene primers. Sequencing used immunoSEQ multiplex PCR; TCRdb keeps in-frame clones, though not all of them. V and J calls and clone size are as listed in that table; D and trimming were resolved from the DNA. The data show tens of thousands of clones, 89% seen once. The specimen sequenced was peripheral blood. This TCR derives from a human donor with acute or convalescent COVID-19. The donor label of this sample is uncertain.

Here the CDR3 reads CASSANNQPQHF. The DNA of the CDR3 is TGTGCCAGCAGTGCAAATAATCAGCCCCAGCATTTT. The chain uses TRBV25-1 and TRBJ1-5; no clear D. The CDR3 length is 12 residues. Between the trimmed V and J ends, which lost 4 bases and 4 bases, there was a span of 5 bases. Germline V gene data show CDR1 as MGHDK and CDR2 as SYGVNS.